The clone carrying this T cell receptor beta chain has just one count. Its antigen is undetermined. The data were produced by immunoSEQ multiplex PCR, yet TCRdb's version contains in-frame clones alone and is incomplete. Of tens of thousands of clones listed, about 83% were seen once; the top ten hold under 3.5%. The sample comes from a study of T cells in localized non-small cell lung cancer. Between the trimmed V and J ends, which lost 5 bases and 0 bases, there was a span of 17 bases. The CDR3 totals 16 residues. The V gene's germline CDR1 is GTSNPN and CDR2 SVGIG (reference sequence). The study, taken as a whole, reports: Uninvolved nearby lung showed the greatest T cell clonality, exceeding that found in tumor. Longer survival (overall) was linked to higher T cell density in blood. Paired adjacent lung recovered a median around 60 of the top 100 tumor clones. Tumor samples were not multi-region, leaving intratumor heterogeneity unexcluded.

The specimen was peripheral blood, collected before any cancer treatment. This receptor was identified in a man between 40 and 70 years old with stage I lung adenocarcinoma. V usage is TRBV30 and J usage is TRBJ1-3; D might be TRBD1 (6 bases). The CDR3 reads CAWRPGTHLSGNTIYF. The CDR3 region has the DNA TGTGCCTGGCGCCCCGGGACACACCTCTCTGGAAACACCATATATTTT.